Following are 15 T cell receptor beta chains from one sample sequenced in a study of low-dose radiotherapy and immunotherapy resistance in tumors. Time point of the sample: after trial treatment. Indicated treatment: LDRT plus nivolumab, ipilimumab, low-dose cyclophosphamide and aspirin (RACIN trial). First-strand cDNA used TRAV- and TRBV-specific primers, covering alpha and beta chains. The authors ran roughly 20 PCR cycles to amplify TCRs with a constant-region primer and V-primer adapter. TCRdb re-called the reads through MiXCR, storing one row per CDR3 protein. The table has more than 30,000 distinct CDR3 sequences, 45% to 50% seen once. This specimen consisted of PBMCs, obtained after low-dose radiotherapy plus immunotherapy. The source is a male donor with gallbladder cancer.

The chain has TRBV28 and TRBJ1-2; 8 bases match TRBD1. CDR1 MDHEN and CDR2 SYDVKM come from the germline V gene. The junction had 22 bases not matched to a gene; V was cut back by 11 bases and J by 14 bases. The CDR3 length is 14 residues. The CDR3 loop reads CAALNEGQALGETF. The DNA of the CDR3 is TGTGCCGCCTTAAATGAGGGACAGGCCCTTGGGGAAACCTTC.

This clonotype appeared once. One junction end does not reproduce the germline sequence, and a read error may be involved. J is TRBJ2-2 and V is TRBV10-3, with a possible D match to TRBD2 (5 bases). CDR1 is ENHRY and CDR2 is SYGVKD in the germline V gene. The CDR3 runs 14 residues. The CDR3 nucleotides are TGTGCCACCCGCTCTAGGGAGAACACCTGGGAGCTGTTTTTT. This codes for CATRSRENTWELFF.

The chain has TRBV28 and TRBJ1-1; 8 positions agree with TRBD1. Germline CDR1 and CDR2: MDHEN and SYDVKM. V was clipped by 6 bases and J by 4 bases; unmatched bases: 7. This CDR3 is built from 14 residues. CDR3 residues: CASSPSGGSTEAFF. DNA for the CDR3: TGTGCCAGCAGCCCCTCAGGGGGCAGCACTGAAGCTTTCTTT.

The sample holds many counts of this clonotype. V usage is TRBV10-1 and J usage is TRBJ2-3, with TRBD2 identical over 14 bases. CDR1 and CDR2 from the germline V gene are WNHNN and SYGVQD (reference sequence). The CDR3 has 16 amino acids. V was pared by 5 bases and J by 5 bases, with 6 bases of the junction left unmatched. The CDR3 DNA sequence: TGCGCCAGCAGTCGACTAGCGGGAGGGCTAGTAGATACGCAGTATTTT. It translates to CASSRLAGGLVDTQYF.

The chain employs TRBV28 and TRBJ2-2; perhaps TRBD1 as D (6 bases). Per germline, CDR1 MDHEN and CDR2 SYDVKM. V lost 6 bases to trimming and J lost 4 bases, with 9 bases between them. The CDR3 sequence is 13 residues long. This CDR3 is CASSRGSTGELFF. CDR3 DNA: TGTGCCAGCAGCAGGGGATCCACCGGGGAGCTGTTTTTT.

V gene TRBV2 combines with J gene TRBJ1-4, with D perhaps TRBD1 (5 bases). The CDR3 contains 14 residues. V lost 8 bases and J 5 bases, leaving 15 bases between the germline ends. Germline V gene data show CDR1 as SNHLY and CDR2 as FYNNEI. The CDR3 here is CASAPGGRNEKLFF. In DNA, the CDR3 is TGTGCCAGCGCCCCCGGGGGTAGGAATGAAAAACTGTTTTTT.

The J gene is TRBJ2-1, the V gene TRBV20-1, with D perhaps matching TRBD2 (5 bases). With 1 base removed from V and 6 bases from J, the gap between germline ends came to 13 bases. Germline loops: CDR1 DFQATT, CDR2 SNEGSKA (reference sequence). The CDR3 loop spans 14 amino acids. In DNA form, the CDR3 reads TGCAGTGCTAGAGGTAGCGCAATGGTCAATGAGCAGTTCTTC. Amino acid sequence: CSARGSAMVNEQFF.

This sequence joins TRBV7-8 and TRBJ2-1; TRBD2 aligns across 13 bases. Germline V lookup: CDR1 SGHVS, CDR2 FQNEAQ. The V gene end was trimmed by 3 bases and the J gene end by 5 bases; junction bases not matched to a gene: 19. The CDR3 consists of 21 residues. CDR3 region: CASSFRLAGGLTPASNNEQFF. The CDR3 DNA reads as TGTGCCAGCAGCTTTCGACTAGCGGGGGGCCTTACCCCCGCAAGCAACAATGAGCAGTTCTTC.

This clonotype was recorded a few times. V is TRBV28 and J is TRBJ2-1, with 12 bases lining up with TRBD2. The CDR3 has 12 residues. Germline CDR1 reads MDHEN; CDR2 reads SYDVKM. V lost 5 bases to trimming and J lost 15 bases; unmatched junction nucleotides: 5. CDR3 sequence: CASSLLAGGRFF. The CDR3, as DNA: TGTGCCAGCAGTCTACTAGCGGGAGGTCGGTTCTTC.

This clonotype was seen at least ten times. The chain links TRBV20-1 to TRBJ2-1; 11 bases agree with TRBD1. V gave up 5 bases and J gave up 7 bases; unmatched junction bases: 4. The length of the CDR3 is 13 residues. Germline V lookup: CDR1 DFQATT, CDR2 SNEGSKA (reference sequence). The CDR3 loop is CSAWGTGGNEQFF. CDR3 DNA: TGCAGTGCTTGGGGGACAGGGGGGAATGAGCAGTTCTTC.

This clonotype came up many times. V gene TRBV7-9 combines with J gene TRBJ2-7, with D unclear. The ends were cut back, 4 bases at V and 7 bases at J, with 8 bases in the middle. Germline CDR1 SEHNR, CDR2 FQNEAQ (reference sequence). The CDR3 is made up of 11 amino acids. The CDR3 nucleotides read TGTGCCAGCAGCTCACTGGGGGAGCAGTACTTC. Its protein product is CASSSLGEQYF.

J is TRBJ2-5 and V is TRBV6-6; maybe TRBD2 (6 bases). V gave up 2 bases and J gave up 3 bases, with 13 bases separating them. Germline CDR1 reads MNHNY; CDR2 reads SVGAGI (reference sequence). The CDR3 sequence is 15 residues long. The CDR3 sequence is CASSYQRGVEETQYF. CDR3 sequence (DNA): TGTGCCAGCAGTTACCAGCGCGGGGTGGAAGAGACCCAGTACTTC.

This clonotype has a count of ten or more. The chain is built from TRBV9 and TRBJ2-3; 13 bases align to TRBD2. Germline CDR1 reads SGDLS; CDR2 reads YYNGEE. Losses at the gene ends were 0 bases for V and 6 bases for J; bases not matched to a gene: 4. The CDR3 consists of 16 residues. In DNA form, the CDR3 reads TGTGCCAGCAGCGTAGCGACTAGCGGGGGGTCGGATACGCAGTATTTT. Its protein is CASSVATSGGSDTQYF.

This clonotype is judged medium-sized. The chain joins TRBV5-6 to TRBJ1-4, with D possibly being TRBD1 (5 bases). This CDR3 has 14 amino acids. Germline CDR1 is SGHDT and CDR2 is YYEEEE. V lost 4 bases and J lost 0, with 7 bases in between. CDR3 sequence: CASSTGTTNEKLFF. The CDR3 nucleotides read TGTGCCAGCAGCACAGGCACAACTAATGAAAAACTGTTTTTT.

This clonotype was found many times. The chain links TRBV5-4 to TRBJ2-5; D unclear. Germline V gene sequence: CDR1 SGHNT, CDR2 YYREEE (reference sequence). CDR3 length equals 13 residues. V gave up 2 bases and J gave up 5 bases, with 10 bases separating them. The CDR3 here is CASSFASRETQYF. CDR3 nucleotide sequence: TGTGCCAGCAGCTTCGCCTCCCGGGAGACCCAGTACTTC.